The clone carrying this T cell receptor beta chain is judged medium-sized (0.01 to 0.1%). Its antigen is not known. The data were taken from a study of T cell repertoires in aging, cancer and after chemotherapy. Rearranged V-D-J TRB sequences were amplified with a mixed TRB-A/B primer pool. In TCRdb, the multiplex PCR reads were re-called with MiXCR into one record per CDR3 protein. The table records about 2,900 distinct CDR3 sequences, more than 25% of them present only once. Amplification of TCR beta used genomic DNA extracted from peripheral blood. The ends were cut back, 8 bases at V and 0 bases at J, with 11 bases in the middle. Germline CDR1 is MNHNS and CDR2 is SASEGT. This CDR3 contains 13 residues. Study observations and caveats: Rebound thymic output was suggested by rising median generation probability during chemotherapy in each cancer cohort. Untreated cancer patients had significantly lower blood TCR diversity than age-matched healthy donors. In healthy donors, age-related TCR diversity loss mainly reflected lost richness.

The specimen was blood. The genes are TRBV6-1 and TRBJ2-7; no reliable D call. This sequence originates from a human donor with a solid tumor. CDR3 DNA sequence: TGTGCCAGCGCCGAACAGAGCTCCTACGAGCAGTACTTC. It encodes CASAEQSSYEQYF.